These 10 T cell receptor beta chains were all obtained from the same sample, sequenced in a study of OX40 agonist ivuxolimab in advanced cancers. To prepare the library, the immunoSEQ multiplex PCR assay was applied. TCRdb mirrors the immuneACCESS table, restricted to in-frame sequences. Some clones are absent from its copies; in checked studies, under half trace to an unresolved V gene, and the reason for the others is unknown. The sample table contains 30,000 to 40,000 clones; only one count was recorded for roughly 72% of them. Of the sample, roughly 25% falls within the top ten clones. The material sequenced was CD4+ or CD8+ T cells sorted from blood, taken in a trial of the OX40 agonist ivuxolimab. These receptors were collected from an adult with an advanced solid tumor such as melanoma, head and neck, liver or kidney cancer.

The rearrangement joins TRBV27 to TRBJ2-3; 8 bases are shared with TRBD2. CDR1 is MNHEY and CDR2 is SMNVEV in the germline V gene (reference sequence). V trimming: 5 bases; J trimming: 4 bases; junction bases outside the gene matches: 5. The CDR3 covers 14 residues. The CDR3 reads CASSISGVPDTQYF. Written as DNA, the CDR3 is TGTGCCAGCAGTATTAGCGGGGTACCAGATACGCAGTATTTT.

The DNA for the CDR3 is TGTGCCAGCAGTTTAAGGGTGCCCGGGGAGCTGTTTTTT. Its protein product is CASSLRVPGELFF. This sequence joins TRBV28 and TRBJ2-2; no definite D call. The CDR3 covers 13 residues. Germline CDR1 is MDHEN and CDR2 is SYDVKM. V lost 2 bases to trimming and J lost 6 bases, with 7 bases between them.

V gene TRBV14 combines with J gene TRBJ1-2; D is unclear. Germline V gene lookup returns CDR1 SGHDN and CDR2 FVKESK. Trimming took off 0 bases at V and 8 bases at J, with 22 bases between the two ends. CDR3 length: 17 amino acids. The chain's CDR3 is CASSQELGRAYLSGYTF. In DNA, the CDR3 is TGTGCCAGCAGCCAAGAATTGGGCCGAGCGTATTTGAGCGGCTACACCTTC. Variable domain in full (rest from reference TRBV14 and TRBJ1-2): EAGVTQFPSHSVIEKGQTVTLRCDPISGHDNLYWYRRVMGKEIKFLLHFVKESKQDESGMPNNRFLAERTGGTYSTLKVQPAELEDSGVYFCASSQELGRAYLSGYTFGSGTRLTVV.

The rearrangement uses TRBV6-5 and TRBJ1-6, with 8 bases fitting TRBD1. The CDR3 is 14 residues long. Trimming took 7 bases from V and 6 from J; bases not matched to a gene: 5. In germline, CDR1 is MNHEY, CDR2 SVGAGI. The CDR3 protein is CASTKGQVNSPLHF. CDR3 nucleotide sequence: TGTGCCAGCACCAAGGGACAGGTTAATTCACCCCTCCACTTT.

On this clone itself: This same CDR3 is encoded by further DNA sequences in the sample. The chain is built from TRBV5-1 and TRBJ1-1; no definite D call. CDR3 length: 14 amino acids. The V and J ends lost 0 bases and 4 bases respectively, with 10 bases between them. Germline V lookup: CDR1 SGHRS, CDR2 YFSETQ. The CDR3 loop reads CASSLGGRGTEAFF. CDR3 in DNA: TGCGCCAGCAGCTTGGGTGGGAGAGGCACTGAAGCTTTCTTT.

CDR3 sequence reads: CASNCPGPEAFF. Written as DNA, the CDR3 is TGTGCCAGCAACTGTCCAGGCCCTGAAGCTTTCTTT. The chain employs TRBV21-1 and TRBJ1-1; TRBD1 was called by the table and not checked on the DNA. TRBV21-1 counts as a pseudogene. The CDR3 has 12 residues.

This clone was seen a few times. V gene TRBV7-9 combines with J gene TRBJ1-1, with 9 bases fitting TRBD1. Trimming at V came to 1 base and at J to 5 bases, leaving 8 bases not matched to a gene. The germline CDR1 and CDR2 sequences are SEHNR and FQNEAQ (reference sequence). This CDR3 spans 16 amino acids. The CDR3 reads CASSLDSSQGATEAFF. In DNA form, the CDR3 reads TGTGCCAGCAGCTTAGATTCCTCACAGGGGGCGACTGAAGCTTTCTTT.

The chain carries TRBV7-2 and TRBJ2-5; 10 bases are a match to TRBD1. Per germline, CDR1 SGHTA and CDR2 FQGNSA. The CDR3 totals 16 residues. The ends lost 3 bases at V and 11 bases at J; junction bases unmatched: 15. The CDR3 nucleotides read TGTGCCAGCAGCTTGCGACCGGGACAGGGGACCGAGGAGCAGTACTTC. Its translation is CASSLRPGQGTEEQYF.

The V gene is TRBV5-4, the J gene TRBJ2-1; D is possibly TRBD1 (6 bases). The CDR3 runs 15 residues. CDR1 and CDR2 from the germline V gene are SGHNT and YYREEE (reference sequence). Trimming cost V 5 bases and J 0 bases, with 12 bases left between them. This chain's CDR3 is CASRTGSSSYNEQFF. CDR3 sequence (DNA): TGTGCCAGCAGGACAGGCTCGAGCTCCTACAATGAGCAGTTCTTC.

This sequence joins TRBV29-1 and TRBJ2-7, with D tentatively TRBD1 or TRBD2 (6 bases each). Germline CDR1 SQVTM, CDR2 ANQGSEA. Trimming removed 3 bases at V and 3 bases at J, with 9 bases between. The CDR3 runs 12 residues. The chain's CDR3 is CSVDRGGYEQYF. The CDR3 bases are TGCAGCGTTGACAGGGGAGGCTACGAGCAGTACTTC.